This T cell receptor beta chain was identified during a study of patients and donors after allogeneic stem cell transplantation. This CDR3 has 18 amino acids. Germline V gene lookup returns CDR1 MGHRA and CDR2 YSYEKL. Trimming took 0 bases from V and 2 from J; bases not matched to a gene: 8. One entry per CDR3 protein results from TCRdb running MiXCR on the RT-PCR reads. The data contain approximately 170,000 distinct CDR3 sequences, approximately 25% of them singletons. The sequence was collected from a human donor who was either an allogeneic HSCT recipient or a stem cell or donor lymphocyte infusion donor (not recorded which). It is not recorded whose cells these are; they may come from a transplant donor. The sequenced material came from blood, either unsorted or a sorted T cell fraction (not recorded which). V usage is TRBV4-1 and J usage is TRBJ2-2; 8 bases agree with TRBD2. CDR3 protein: CASSQDLQLAANTGELFF. The DNA of the CDR3 is TGCGCCAGCAGCCAAGATCTGCAACTAGCGGCTAACACCGGGGAGCTGTTTTTT.